These 27 T cell receptor beta chains share one sample of origin, sequenced in a study of OX40 agonist ivuxolimab in advanced cancers. Libraries were prepared through the immunoSEQ multiplex PCR assay. What TCRdb holds here is the immuneACCESS table cut down to in-frame rearrangements. Part of the clones is not present; checked against another copy, under half of the missing clones reflect an unresolved V gene, and the others are unexplained. In all, the sample holds fewer than 110,000 clones, and approximately 89% of those were seen once. About 1.2% of the sample goes to the ten largest clones. The material sequenced was CD4+ or CD8+ T cells sorted from blood, taken in a trial of the OX40 agonist ivuxolimab. The receptors originated from an adult with an advanced solid tumor such as melanoma, head and neck, liver or kidney cancer.

This chain uses TRBV28 with TRBJ1-5, with D uncertain. This CDR3 is 17 amino acids long. The germline gives CDR1 MDHEN, CDR2 SYDVKM. The V gene lost 1 base and the J gene lost 9 bases, with 22 bases spanning the gap. CDR3 nucleotide sequence: TGTGCCAGCAGTTTATTTTCATTAAGACGCAGGCACTGGCCCCAGCATTTT. It codes for CASSLFSLRRRHWPQHF.

The rearrangement joins TRBV19 to TRBJ2-1; either TRBD1 or TRBD2 may supply D (6 bases each). Per germline, CDR1 LNHDA and CDR2 SQIVND (reference sequence). CDR3 length: 13 residues. Deletions cut 7 bases from V and 5 bases from J, with 12 bases between. This chain's CDR3 is CASTKRGDNEQFF. The CDR3 bases are TGTGCCAGTACCAAAAGGGGGGACAATGAGCAGTTCTTC.

The rearrangement uses TRBV5-1 and TRBJ1-3, with D unresolved. The CDR3 has 14 amino acids. The germline V gene has CDR1 SGHRS and CDR2 YFSETQ. V gave up 0 bases and J gave up 0 bases, with 4 bases separating them. The CDR3 sequence: CASSLEDSGNTIYF. Here the CDR3 DNA reads TGCGCCAGCAGCTTGGAGGACTCTGGAAACACCATATATTTT.

The V gene is TRBV7-6, the J gene TRBJ2-3; weak D call: TRBD2 (5 bases). Germline values: CDR1 SGHVS, CDR2 FNYEAQ. The CDR3 runs to 16 residues. V lost 5 bases and J 1 base, leaving 16 bases between the germline ends. This chain's CDR3 is CASSPIAGGGTDTQYF. In nucleotides, the CDR3 is TGTGCCAGCAGCCCCATTGCGGGTGGGGGCACAGATACGCAGTATTTT.

The CDR3 bases are TGTGCCATACCACGGGGACTAGCGGGAGGGAGCTCCTACAATGAGCAGTTCTTC. Protein product: CAIPRGLAGGSSYNEQFF. V gene TRBV2 combines with J gene TRBJ2-1, with TRBD2 matching 16 bases. Germline V gives CDR1 SNHLY, CDR2 FYNNEI. The CDR3 runs 18 residues. The V segment lost 10 bases and the J segment 0 bases; nucleotides outside the gene matches: 9.

The chain has TRBV19 and TRBJ2-2; no firm D call. V dropped 0 bases and J dropped 7 bases, with 6 bases sitting between them. From germline, CDR1 is LNHDA and CDR2 SQIVND (reference sequence). The length of the CDR3 is 13 residues. CDR3 DNA: TGTGCCAGTAGTATAGATAAGTACGGGGAGCTGTTTTTT. Its protein product is CASSIDKYGELFF.

This chain uses TRBV2 with TRBJ1-5, with 8 bases aligning to TRBD1. Germline trimming cut 4 bases from V and 4 bases from J; bases unmatched to any gene: 6. The CDR3 totals 15 residues. Germline CDR1 is SNHLY and CDR2 is FYNNEI. The CDR3, as DNA: TGTGCCAGCAGTGGACAGGGGAGCGCTAATCAGCCCCAGCATTTT. Protein: CASSGQGSANQPQHF. Variable domain in full (rest from reference TRBV2 and TRBJ1-5): EPEVTQTPSHQVTQMGQEVILRCVPISNHLYFYWYRQILGQKVEFLVSFYNNEISEKSEIFDDQFSVERPDGSNFTLKIRSTKLEDSAMYFCASSGQGSANQPQHFGDGTRLSIL.

This sequence joins TRBV5-4 and TRBJ2-7, with D perhaps assigned TRBD1 or TRBD2 (7 bases each). This CDR3 contains 16 residues. V was pared by 0 bases and J by 5 bases, with 18 bases between. CDR1 is SGHNT and CDR2 is YYREEE in the germline V gene (reference sequence). CDR3 amino acids: CASSLALGRGGDEQYF. CDR3 nucleotides: TGTGCCAGCAGCTTGGCCTTGGGCAGGGGGGGGGACGAGCAGTACTTC.

This chain joins TRBV15 and TRBJ2-7; 10 nucleotides agree with TRBD1. Unmatched junction bases numbered 2, after V lost 0 bases and J lost 3 bases. Germline V gene data show CDR1 as LNHNV and CDR2 as YYDKDF (reference sequence). The CDR3 spans 15 residues. The CDR3, as DNA: TGTGCCACCAGCAGAGATCGGACAGGGGGCTACGAGCAGTACTTC. It is translated as CATSRDRTGGYEQYF.

V is TRBV29-1 and J is TRBJ1-2; 11 bases map to TRBD1. The ends lost 6 bases at V and 7 bases at J; junction bases unmatched: 10. Germline loops: CDR1 SQVTM, CDR2 ANQGSEA. The CDR3 runs 14 residues. The CDR3 bases are TGCAGCGTCCAGGGGGACAGGGGGTTGCGTGGCTACACCTTC. Protein: CSVQGDRGLRGYTF.

The chain joins TRBV14 to TRBJ2-7; possible D gene TRBD2, 6 bases. The V gene's germline CDR1 is SGHDN and CDR2 FVKESK. The CDR3 length is 13 residues. The V end lost 8 bases, the J end lost 2 bases, and 13 bases lay between the germline ends. The CDR3 nucleotides read TGTGCCAGCGCCGGGAGAGAAACCTACGAGCAGTACTTC. Translated: CASAGRETYEQYF.

The V gene is TRBV27, the J gene TRBJ1-5; tentative D call: TRBD1 (5 bases). Germline CDR1 MNHEY, CDR2 SMNVEV (reference sequence). The V gene lost 0 bases and the J gene lost 6 bases, with 18 bases spanning the gap. This CDR3 contains 17 residues. The CDR3 sequence is CASSLSRGEVGGQPQHF. In nucleotides, the CDR3 is TGTGCCAGCAGTTTATCGAGAGGGGAAGTCGGAGGTCAGCCCCAGCATTTT.

With regard to this clone: Relative to the germline gene, one junction end is altered; a read error may explain this. The rearrangement joins TRBV7-2 to TRBJ2-7; tentatively, D is TRBD1 or TRBD2 (5 bases each). The CDR3 has 15 amino acids. Germline CDR1 reads SGHTA; CDR2 reads FQGNSA. CDR3 bases: TGTGCCAGCAGCTTAGCTTACGGGACCTCCTACGGGCAGTACTTC. Encoded protein: CASSLAYGTSYGQYF. Full variable domain (remainder filled in from reference TRBV7-2 and TRBJ2-7): GAGVSQSPSNKVTEKGKDVELRCDPISGHTALYWYRQSLGQGLEFLIYFQGNSAPDKSGLPSDRFSAERTGGSVSTLTIQRTQQEDSAVYLCASSLAYGTSYGQYFGPGTRLTVT.

The sample holds one count of this clone. The rearrangement links TRBV30 to TRBJ2-7; possibly TRBD2 for D (5 bases). V lost 4 bases to trimming and J lost 4 bases, with 17 bases between them. The CDR3 has 14 residues. Per the germline V gene, CDR1 is GTSNPN and CDR2 is SVGIG (reference sequence). The CDR3 reads CAWKVDGIVYEQYF. CDR3 DNA: TGTGCCTGGAAGGTAGACGGGATTGTGTACGAGCAGTACTTC.

This chain joins TRBV6-5 and TRBJ2-1, with a weak D call TRBD1 (5 bases). Trimming removed 4 bases at V and 9 bases at J, with 13 bases between. This CDR3 spans 13 amino acids. Germline V gene data show CDR1 as MNHEY and CDR2 as SVGAGI. The CDR3 DNA reads as TGTGCCAGCAGTTTAACGACAGTAACTGAGCAGTTCTTC. This sequence encodes CASSLTTVTEQFF.

The V call is TRBV4-3, the J call TRBJ2-7, with D tentatively TRBD1 (5 bases). With 0 bases removed from V and 5 bases from J, the gap between germline ends came to 17 bases. The germline CDR1 and CDR2 sequences are LGHNA and YSLEER. CDR3 length: 16 residues. In nucleotides, the CDR3 is TGCGCCAGCAGCCAAGATTGGACATTTGGTAAGGACGAGCAGTACTTC. It codes for CASSQDWTFGKDEQYF.

This chain connects TRBV7-9 to TRBJ1-1; D may be TRBD1 (5 bases). Germline V lookup: CDR1 SEHNR, CDR2 FQNEAQ (reference sequence). This CDR3 has 15 amino acids. The germline V and J ends were trimmed by 5 bases and 5 bases, with 18 bases remaining between them. Here the CDR3 DNA reads TGTGCCAGCAGCCCAGGGACCGTCGAAGGGACTGAAGCTTTCTTT. As protein: CASSPGTVEGTEAFF.

CDR3 sequence: CASSTLTTGTSGRIHEQYF. The CDR3 DNA sequence: TGTGCCAGTAGTACGCTAACAACCGGGACTAGCGGGAGGATCCACGAGCAGTACTTC. The chain employs TRBV19 and TRBJ2-7; 15 bases line up with TRBD2. With 4 bases clipped from V and 5 bases from J, the junction kept 15 bases outside the gene matches. The CDR3 has 19 amino acids. Germline CDR1 and CDR2: LNHDA and SQIVND (reference sequence).

This chain connects TRBV6-4 to TRBJ1-2; no firm D call. Per germline, CDR1 MRHNA and CDR2 SNTAGT. The CDR3 totals 15 residues. Trimming removed 10 bases from V and 3 bases from J, with 21 bases in between. This chain's CDR3 is CATRPNYGGDYGYTF. The DNA for the CDR3 is TGTGCCACCCGTCCAAACTACGGTGGAGACTATGGCTACACCTTC.

The DNA for the CDR3 is TGTGCCAGCAACCCCGGGCGACACTACGAGCAGTACTTC. Its translation is CASNPGRHYEQYF. V is TRBV2 and J is TRBJ2-7; D unresolved. In germline, CDR1 is SNHLY, CDR2 FYNNEI. CDR3 length: 13 amino acids. V was cut by 7 bases and J by 3 bases, with 13 bases left in between. Filled out from reference TRBV2 and TRBJ2-7, the complete variable domain reads EPEVTQTPSHQVTQMGQEVILRCVPISNHLYFYWYRQILGQKVEFLVSFYNNEISEKSEIFDDQFSVERPDGSNFTLKIRSTKLEDSAMYFCASNPGRHYEQYFGPGTRLTVT.

V and J are TRBV28 and TRBJ2-2; D not resolved. Germline V gene lookup returns CDR1 MDHEN and CDR2 SYDVKM. This CDR3 is 13 amino acids long. Trimming took off 1 base at V and 3 bases at J, with 3 bases between the two ends. CDR3 coding DNA: TGTGCCAGCAGTTTATCACACACCGGGGAGCTGTTTTTT. Its translation: CASSLSHTGELFF.

The gene calls are TRBV7-3 and TRBJ2-1; a weak D match, TRBD2 (6 bases). CDR1 and CDR2 from the germline V gene are SGHTA and FQGTGA. The CDR3 consists of 17 residues. Trimming cost V 5 bases and J 2 bases, with 19 bases left between them. The CDR3 region is CASSPDPPGSTYNEQFF. DNA of the CDR3: TGTGCCAGCAGCCCCGACCCGCCCGGGAGCACCTACAATGAGCAGTTCTTC.

The V gene is TRBV19, the J gene TRBJ2-1, with D unresolved. Deletions cut 4 bases from V and 4 bases from J, with 17 bases between. Germline-derived CDR1 and CDR2 are LNHDA and SQIVND (reference sequence). This CDR3 is built from 16 residues. The CDR3 sequence: CASSTRGPSHYNEQFF. DNA for the CDR3: TGTGCCAGTAGTACCCGAGGTCCGAGCCATTACAATGAGCAGTTCTTC. Full variable domain (outside the CDR3, taken from reference TRBV19 and TRBJ2-1): DGGITQSPKYLFRKEGQNVTLSCEQNLNHDAMYWYRQDPGQGLRLIYYSQIVNDFQKGDIAEGYSVSREKKESFPLTVTSAQKNPTAFYLCASSTRGPSHYNEQFFGPGTRLTVL.

The genes are TRBV11-2 and TRBJ1-3, with 7 bases matching TRBD1. The germline V gene has CDR1 SGHAT and CDR2 FQNNGV. The CDR3 extends over 13 amino acids. V was clipped by 5 bases and J by 5 bases; unmatched bases: 3. The CDR3, as DNA: TGTGCCAGCAGCCAGGGACAGAGAAACACCATATATTTT. It is translated as CASSQGQRNTIYF.

The chain combines TRBV5-1 with TRBJ1-1, with 8 bases matching TRBD1. The germline V gene encodes CDR1 SGHRS and CDR2 YFSETQ. Unmatched junction bases numbered 4, after V lost 2 bases and J lost 7 bases. The CDR3 spans 13 residues. CDR3 in DNA: TGCGCCAGCAGCTTCGACAGGGGAGGTGAAGCTTTCTTT. Its translation: CASSFDRGGEAFF.

V usage is TRBV27 and J usage is TRBJ2-7; D might be TRBD2 (5 bases). This CDR3 has 14 amino acids. Germline V CDR1 and CDR2: MNHEY, SMNVEV (reference sequence). Trimming took off 5 bases at V and 6 bases at J, with 17 bases between the two ends. The CDR3 nucleotides read TGTGCCAGCAGTCAAAACCCGGCGGGCGGCGAGCAGTACTTC. As protein: CASSQNPAGGEQYF.

This rearrangement joins TRBV9 to TRBJ1-2, with a tentative D call TRBD1 (5 bases). Deletions cut 3 bases from V and 0 bases from J, with 9 bases between. The CDR3 length is 14 residues. CDR1 is SGDLS, CDR2 YYNGEE, per germline. CDR3 loop: CASSARQTNYGYTF. Here the CDR3 DNA reads TGTGCCAGCAGCGCAAGACAGACTAACTATGGCTACACCTTC.